This is a list of T cell receptor beta chains from one sample in a study of blood T cell repertoires in COVID-19. Only in-frame clones appear in the TCRdb table, and some are missing; sequencing was by immunoSEQ multiplex PCR. The sample shows under 250,000 clones, 81% of them seen only once. Sequences were obtained from peripheral blood. The receptors were sampled from a woman of 80 years or more with acute or convalescent COVID-19. CDR3s include the opening cysteine and the closing phenylalanine or tryptophan. D genes are given only for firm matches. Not all rows give a size; the values are once, few, many and, for expanded clones, a class.

j_gene,v_gene,d_gene,abundance,CDR3aa,CDR3nt
TRBJ2-1,TRBV27,TRBD2,NA,CASIPHGGEGNEQFF,TGTGCCAGCATTCCCCATGGCGGGGAGGGAAATGAGCAGTTCTTC
TRBJ2-7,TRBV19,TRBD2,NA,CASSSFSGGTSGNYEQYF,TGTGCCAGTAGTTCTTTTTCGGGAGGGACTAGCGGAAACTACGAGCAGTACTTC
TRBJ2-1,TRBV5-1,TRBD1,NA,CASSLVQGRYNEQFF,TGCGCCAGCAGCTTGGTACAGGGGAGATACAATGAGCAGTTCTTC
TRBJ2-5,TRBV19,TRBD1,once,CASSTPGQGGLARTQYF,TGTGCCAGTAGTACCCCGGGACAGGGGGGGCTAGCCCGGACCCAGTACTTC
TRBJ2-1,TRBV5-1,TRBD2,NA,CASSTGRTFSGGNEQFF,TGCGCCAGCAGCACCGGGAGGACCTTTAGCGGTGGCAATGAGCAGTTCTTC
TRBJ2-3,TRBV19,TRBD2,NA,CASSIRTSGGDTQYF,TGTGCCAGTAGTATCCGGACTAGCGGGGGAGATACGCAGTATTTT
TRBJ1-5,TRBV7-8,NA,NA,CASSNRGSFARGYQPQHF,TGTGCCAGCAGCAATCGCGGCTCCTTTGCCCGGGGATATCAGCCCCAGCATTTT
TRBJ2-4,TRBV2,NA,NA,CASSSGGGNIQYF,TGTGCCAGCAGTTCGGGGGGCGGAAACATTCAGTACTTC
TRBJ2-5,TRBV5-1,TRBD2,NA,CASSLELAGTETQYF,TGCGCCAGCAGCTTGGAACTAGCGGGGACAGAGACCCAGTACTTC
TRBJ2-1,TRBV5-4,NA,NA,CASSRGPGGGILEQFF,TGTGCCAGCAGCCGAGGCCCGGGGGGCGGGATTTTGGAGCAGTTCTTC
TRBJ2-3,TRBV5-4,TRBD2,NA,CASSSRLAGGTDTQYF,TGTGCCAGCAGCTCGAGACTAGCGGGAGGCACAGATACGCAGTATTTT
TRBJ2-2,TRBV7-8,TRBD2,NA,CASSLVGAGGLTTGELFF,TGTGCCAGCAGCTTAGTCGGAGCGGGGGGGCTCACCACCGGGGAGCTGTTTTTT
TRBJ2-7,TRBV6-5,TRBD1,NA,CASSQRDSLGYEQYF,TGTGCCAGCAGCCAAAGGGACAGCCTGGGGTACGAGCAGTACTTC
TRBJ2-3,TRBV5-4,TRBD1,few,CASTMRQGGTDTQYF,TGTGCCAGCACCATGAGACAGGGTGGCACAGATACGCAGTATTTT
TRBJ1-2,TRBV18,NA,NA,CASSPGGGQHGYTF,TGTGCCAGCTCACCGGGAGGAGGTCAACACGGCTACACCTTC
TRBJ2-1,TRBV5-1,NA,NA,CASSLRAGDNEQFF,TGCGCCAGCAGCTTGAGGGCGGGTGACAATGAGCAGTTCTTC